A selection of T cell receptor beta chains follows, all from one sample in a study of blood T cell repertoires in COVID-19. Profiling relied on immunoSEQ multiplex PCR, and the TCRdb table lists in-frame clones only, not all of them. Of around 270,000 clones listed, over 70% were seen once; the top ten hold 2.5% to 3.5%. Sequencing was performed on PBMCs or T cells enriched from blood (not recorded which). These receptors were collected from a woman aged 40 to 50 who had been exposed to COVID-19. Each CDR3 is given with its conserved first and last residue. Fields, in order: D gene, clone size, V gene, J gene, CDR3 DNA, CDR3 protein. D genes are given only for firm matches. Rows may omit the clone size; those that give it use once, few, many or a size class.

TRBD1	-	TRBV5-1	TRBJ1-4	TGTGCCAGCAGCTTGGCGGACAGGGGAAATGAAAAACTGTTTTTT	CASSLADRGNEKLFF
-	-	TRBV2	TRBJ1-2	TGTGCCAGCAGTTACGGAGGGCTGAGTGCCTACACCTTC	CASSYGGLSAYTF
TRBD1	-	TRBV2	TRBJ2-7	TGTGCCAGCGTGGGACAGGGGTACGAGCAGTACTTC	CASVGQGYEQYF
TRBD1	-	TRBV7-9	TRBJ2-1	TGTGCCAGCAGCCAGAGACAGGGGGATGAGCAGTTCTTC	CASSQRQGDEQFF
TRBD1	-	TRBV5-1	TRBJ2-2	TGCGCCAGCAGTCCGGACAGGGTGAACACCGGGGAGCTGTTTTTT	CASSPDRVNTGELFF
-	-	TRBV24-1	TRBJ2-2	TGTGCCACCAGTACGACAGGAAACACCGGGGAGCTGTTTTTT	CATSTTGNTGELFF
-	-	TRBV3-1/TRBV3-2	TRBJ2-1	TGTGCCAGCAGCCAATTCCCAACTCCTGAGCAGTTCTTC	CASSQFPTPEQFF
-	-	TRBV28	TRBJ1-4	TGTGCCAGCAGTGTTCTAATTGGGTACAGTGACGCCAGCCGACCTACAACTAATGAAAAACTGTTTTTT	CASSVLIGYSDASRPTTNEKLFF
-	-	TRBV5-1	TRBJ2-1	TGCGCCAGCAGCTGGGGAATTGGAGGTAGCTCCTACAATGAGCAGTTCTTC	CASSWGIGGSSYNEQFF
-	-	TRBV15	TRBJ1-4	TGTGCCACCAGCAGGGTTTTCGGGGAAAAACTGTTTTTT	CATSRVFGEKLFF
TRBD2	-	TRBV2	TRBJ2-1	TGTGCCAGCAGTCCCCGGATACCCGATAGCGGGAGCTCCTACAATGAGCAGTTCTTC	CASSPRIPDSGSSYNEQFF
-	-	TRBV4-2	TRBJ2-7	TGTGCCAGCAGCCAATCCGATTCAGGGGTCGAGCAGTACTTC	CASSQSDSGVEQYF
TRBD1	-	TRBV5-6	TRBJ1-2	TGTGCCAGCAGCTTAGCCGGGACAGGGATTGGTGGCTACACCTTC	CASSLAGTGIGGYTF
-	-	TRBV4-2	TRBJ1-4	TGTGCCAGCAGCCAAGAGGCTACAGGCTTAAATGAAAAACTGTTTTTT	CASSQEATGLNEKLFF
-	-	TRBV24-1	TRBJ2-3	TGTGCCACCAGTGATTCGCTCGGGCGCGGGGCAGATACGCAGTATTTT	CATSDSLGRGADTQYF
-	-	TRBV6-2/TRBV6-3	TRBJ2-5	TGTGCCAGCAGTTACCCAGAGAGGTCGGGAGAGACCCAGTACTTC	CASSYPERSGETQYF
TRBD1	-	TRBV4-1	TRBJ1-2	TGCGCCAGCAGCCAAACCGGGACAGAGGCTGGCTACACCTTC	CASSQTGTEAGYTF
-	-	TRBV30	TRBJ1-4	TGTGCCTGGGGACGGGATGGGGAAAAACTGTTTTTT	CAWGRDGEKLFF
-	-	TRBV2	TRBJ2-7	TGTGCCAGCAGTGAATCCCAGGGTACCATATACGAGCAGTACTTC	CASSESQGTIYEQYF
-	-	TRBV7-2	TRBJ2-5	TGTGCCAGCAGCTCACGGGGGACAGCTTTACAAGAGACCCAGTACTTC	CASSSRGTALQETQYF
-	-	TRBV21-1	TRBJ2-5	TGTGCCAGCAGCAAAGGCCCCGGGACTAGCGGGAATCAAGAGACCCAGTACTTC	CASSKGPGTSGNQETQYF
TRBD1	-	TRBV18	TRBJ1-4	TGTGCCAGCTCACCCGGACAGGGGTTTGAAAAACTGTTTTTT	CASSPGQGFEKLFF
-	-	TRBV24-1	TRBJ1-5	TGTGCCACCAGTGATCCCCGGGTAGGAGGGAATCAGCCCCAGCATTTT	CATSDPRVGGNQPQHF
-	-	TRBV9	TRBJ1-2	TGTGCCAGCAGCCCGCCTAGTTGGCGGGACTATGGCTACACCTTC	CASSPPSWRDYGYTF
-	few	TRBV18	TRBJ2-2	TGTGCCAGCTCACCATCGGGAAGGGCGAACACCGGGGAGCTGTTTTTT	CASSPSGRANTGELFF
-	-	TRBV4-2	TRBJ2-3	TGTGCCAGCAGCCAAGAAACAGGGCATACGCAGTATTTT	CASSQETGHTQYF
-	-	TRBV24-1	TRBJ1-2	TGTGCCACCAGTGGTTGGGGGGTCCGGGACGGACGGGGTAGCTACACCTTC	CATSGWGVRDGRGSYTF
-	-	TRBV2	TRBJ1-2	TGTGCCAGCATGCCAGGGGAAAACTATGGCTACACCTTC	CASMPGENYGYTF
TRBD1	-	TRBV20-1	TRBJ1-2	TGCAGTGCTAGTTACGAGAGCGCCGGCAGGGGGCTTTGGGGCTACACCTTC	CSASYESAGRGLWGYTF
-	-	TRBV15	TRBJ2-1	TGTGCCACCAGCAGAGGGTCGGGAGCTTATGACAATGAGCAGTTCTTC	CATSRGSGAYDNEQFF
TRBD2	-	TRBV2	TRBJ2-2	TGTGCCAGTATTGCTAGCGGGGGGAACACCGGGGAGCTGTTTTTT	CASIASGGNTGELFF
TRBD1	-	TRBV7-8	TRBJ2-2	TGTGCCAGCAGCTTAAGAGGGGGCTCCGAGACAGCAAACACCGGGGAGCTGTTTTTT	CASSLRGGSETANTGELFF
-	-	TRBV14	TRBJ1-4	TGTGCCAGCAGCCAAGTCTTGGAAAAACTGTTTTTT	CASSQVLEKLFF
TRBD1	-	TRBV29-1	TRBJ1-1	TGCAGCGTACGGACAGGGGACACTGAAGCTTTCTTT	CSVRTGDTEAFF
-	-	TRBV5-1	TRBJ1-6	TGCGCCAGCAGCTTGTGGAGCTCCTATAATTCACCCCTCCACTTT	CASSLWSSYNSPLHF
-	-	TRBV12-3/TRBV12-4	TRBJ1-2	TGTGCCAGCAGTTTAGCAGGGAGGGATGGCTACACCTTC	CASSLAGRDGYTF
TRBD2	-	TRBV7-9	TRBJ2-5	TGTGCCAGCAGCCCTGGGACTAGTTTTGAGACCCAGTACTTC	CASSPGTSFETQYF
-	-	TRBV12-5	TRBJ1-2	TGTGCTAGTGGCAGGGGACGAGCTAACTATGGCTACACCTTC	CASGRGRANYGYTF
TRBD1	-	TRBV29-1	TRBJ2-5	TGCAGCGTTGATAGGTCGACAGGGCGGCAAGAGACCCAGTACTTC	CSVDRSTGRQETQYF
-	-	TRBV5-1	TRBJ2-5	TGTGCCAGCAGCTTGGGGACTCAGGCGCGGGAGACCCAGTACTTC	CASSLGTQARETQYF